A selection of T cell receptor beta chains follows, all from one sample in a study of Ad26.COV2.S vaccination and SARS-CoV-2 variants. Here immunoSEQ multiplex PCR was the method, and the copy in TCRdb shows in-frame clones only, minus some. The sample holds some 370,000 clones, around 82% seen once. The specimen comprised peripheral blood, sampled in a trial of Ad26.COV2.S vaccine versus placebo. These TCRs come from a person between 18 and 60 years old who received the Ad26.COV2.S COVID-19 vaccine or a placebo. Both conserved end residues are part of each CDR3. The D gene is left open where the match is weak. Clone size appears in some rows only: once, few, many, or a class for an expanded clone.

v_gene: TRBV18; d_gene: TRBD1; j_gene: TRBJ1-1; abundance: .; CDR3aa: CASSPTGGKRVNTEAFF; CDR3nt: TGTGCCAGCTCACCCACAGGGGGGAAGCGGGTGAACACTGAAGCTTTCTTT
v_gene: TRBV7-2; d_gene: TRBD2; j_gene: TRBJ2-2; abundance: .; CDR3aa: CASSLRLAGVRELFF; CDR3nt: TGTGCCAGCAGCTTGAGACTAGCGGGAGTCAGGGAGCTGTTTTTT
v_gene: TRBV29-1; d_gene: .; j_gene: TRBJ2-4; abundance: .; CDR3aa: CSVVRDLENIQYF; CDR3nt: TGCAGCGTTGTTAGGGACTTAGAAAACATTCAGTACTTC
v_gene: TRBV7-6; d_gene: .; j_gene: TRBJ1-6; abundance: few; CDR3aa: CASSPTRLSSYNSPLHF; CDR3nt: TGTGCCAGCAGCCCGACTCGACTAAGCTCCTATAATTCACCCCTCCACTTT
v_gene: TRBV6-4; d_gene: .; j_gene: TRBJ1-2; abundance: .; CDR3aa: CASRPHGAANYGYTF; CDR3nt: TGTGCCAGCAGGCCTCATGGAGCAGCTAACTATGGCTACACCTTC
v_gene: TRBV6-5; d_gene: TRBD2; j_gene: TRBJ2-5; abundance: once; CDR3aa: CASARGVTSQETQYF; CDR3nt: TGTGCCAGCGCTCGGGGGGTCACCTCGCAAGAGACCCAGTACTTC
v_gene: TRBV25-1; d_gene: .; j_gene: TRBJ2-2; abundance: .; CDR3aa: CASTGPGELFF; CDR3nt: TGTGCCAGCACCGGACCCGGGGAGCTGTTTTTT
v_gene: TRBV25-1; d_gene: .; j_gene: TRBJ1-2; abundance: .; CDR3aa: CASSELGRDYGYTF; CDR3nt: TGTGCCAGCAGTGAATTGGGCAGAGACTATGGCTACACCTTC
v_gene: TRBV4-3; d_gene: TRBD1; j_gene: TRBJ1-2; abundance: .; CDR3aa: CASSARDRGGYTF; CDR3nt: TGCGCCAGCAGCGCCCGGGACAGGGGAGGCTACACCTTC
v_gene: TRBV20-1; d_gene: .; j_gene: TRBJ1-1; abundance: .; CDR3aa: CSAPRGEAFF; CDR3nt: TGCAGTGCTCCAAGAGGGGAAGCTTTCTTT